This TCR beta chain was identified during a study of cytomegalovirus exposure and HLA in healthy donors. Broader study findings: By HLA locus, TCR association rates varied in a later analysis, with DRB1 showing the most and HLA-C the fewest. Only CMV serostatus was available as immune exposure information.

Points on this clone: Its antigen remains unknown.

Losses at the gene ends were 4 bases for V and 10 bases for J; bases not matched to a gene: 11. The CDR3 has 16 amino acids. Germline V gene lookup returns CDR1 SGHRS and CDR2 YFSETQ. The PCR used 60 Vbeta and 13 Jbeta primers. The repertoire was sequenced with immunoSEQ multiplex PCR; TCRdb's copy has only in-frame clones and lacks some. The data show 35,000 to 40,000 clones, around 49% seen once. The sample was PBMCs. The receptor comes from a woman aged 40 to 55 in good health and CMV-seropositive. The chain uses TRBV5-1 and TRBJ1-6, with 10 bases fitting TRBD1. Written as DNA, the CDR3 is TGCGCCAGCAGCCCGACCGGGGGACAGGGGACCTCACCCCTCCACTTT. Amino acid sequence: CASSPTGGQGTSPLHF.